A selection of T cell receptor beta chains follows, all from one sample in a study of blood T cells in healthy people across ages. TCRdb redid the calling of the 5' RACE reads with MiXCR, one entry per CDR3 protein. The sample includes hundreds of thousands of distinct CDR3 sequences, roughly 43% of them seen just once. Specimen: blood. All receptors come from a man under 40 in good health. The CDR3 runs from the conserved cysteine through the conserved F or W. The D gene is left open where the match is weak. Only part of the rows carry a size: once, few, many, or a class if the clone is expanded.

V gene	J gene	D gene	clone size	CDR3 protein	CDR3 DNA
TRBV5-1	TRBJ2-3	.	.	CASSLVDYAGDTQYF	TGCGCCAGCAGCTTGGTCGACTACGCTGGAGATACGCAGTATTTT
TRBV12-3/TRBV12-4	TRBJ2-3	TRBD2	few	CASRRAGGTDTQYF	TGTGCCAGCAGGAGAGCGGGGGGCACAGATACGCAGTATTTT
TRBV7-2	TRBJ2-1	TRBD1	few	CASSLEGAAYNEQFF	TGTGCCAGCAGCTTAGAGGGGGCGGCCTACAATGAGCAGTTCTTC
TRBV27	TRBJ2-6	.	.	CASSSPGRESGANVLTF	TGTGCCAGCAGTTCCCCCGGCAGGGAATCTGGGGCCAACGTCCTGACTTTC
TRBV5-6	TRBJ1-5	.	.	CASSSGGRWTNSNQPQHF	TGTGCCAGCAGCTCGGGAGGGAGGTGGACCAATAGCAATCAGCCCCAGCATTTT
TRBV12-3/TRBV12-4	TRBJ2-1	.	few	CASSSGSTQFF	TGTGCCAGCAGTTCGGGATCAACTCAGTTCTTC
TRBV11-3	TRBJ2-7	TRBD2	many	CASSQKRGLSYEQYF	TGTGCCAGCAGCCAAAAGCGGGGCCTCTCCTACGAGCAGTACTTC
TRBV6-5	TRBJ2-1	TRBD2	few	CASSPAWTSGYNEQFF	TGTGCCAGCAGTCCCGCCTGGACTAGCGGCTACAATGAGCAGTTCTTC
TRBV27	TRBJ2-1	.	.	CASSVLGVHNEQFF	TGTGCCAGCAGTGTACTCGGAGTCCACAATGAGCAGTTCTTC
TRBV20-1	TRBJ1-1	.	few	CSAGELLFWGTEAFF	TGCAGTGCTGGAGAGCTCCTCTTTTGGGGCACTGAAGCTTTCTTT
TRBV25-1	TRBJ2-3	.	.	CASSNPGTASYTQYF	TGTGCCAGCAGTAACCCCGGGACTGCGTCCTATACGCAGTATTTT
TRBV12-3/TRBV12-4	TRBJ2-2	.	many	CASSLRDTGELFF	TGTGCCAGCAGTTTAAGGGACACCGGGGAGCTGTTTTTT
TRBV30	TRBJ2-7	.	few	CAGRNLAYEQYF	TGTGCCGGGAGGAACCTGGCTTACGAGCAGTACTTC
TRBV3-1	TRBJ2-1	TRBD2	once	CASSQGVAGTARFF	TGTGCCAGCAGCCAAGGGGTAGCGGGGACCGCGAGGTTCTTC
TRBV20-1	TRBJ1-2	.	once	CSARDPRAGNYGYTF	TGCAGTGCTAGAGATCCCAGGGCCGGTAACTATGGCTACACCTTC
TRBV7-2	TRBJ2-1	.	many	CASSLESSPTPYNEQFF	TGTGCCAGCAGCTTAGAATCTAGTCCAACCCCATACAATGAGCAGTTCTTC
TRBV6-1	TRBJ2-1	TRBD2	.	CASSGTSGEYNEQFF	TGTGCCAGCAGTGGGACTAGCGGGGAGTACAATGAGCAGTTCTTC
TRBV29-1	TRBJ1-1	.	once	CSVRMNTEAFF	TGCAGCGTTAGGATGAACACTGAAGCTTTCTTT